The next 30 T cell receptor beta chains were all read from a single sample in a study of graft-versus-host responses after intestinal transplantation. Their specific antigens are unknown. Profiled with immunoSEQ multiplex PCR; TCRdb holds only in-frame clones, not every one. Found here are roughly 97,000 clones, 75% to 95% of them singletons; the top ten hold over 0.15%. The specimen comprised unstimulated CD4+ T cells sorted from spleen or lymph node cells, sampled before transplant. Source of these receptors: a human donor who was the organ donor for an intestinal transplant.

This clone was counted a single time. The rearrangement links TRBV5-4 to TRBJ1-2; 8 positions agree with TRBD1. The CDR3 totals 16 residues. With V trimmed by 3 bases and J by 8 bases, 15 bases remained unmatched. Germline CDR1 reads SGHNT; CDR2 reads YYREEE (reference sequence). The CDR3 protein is CASSSPDRGGTYGYTF. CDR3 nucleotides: TGTGCCAGCAGCTCTCCCGACAGGGGCGGAACGTACGGCTACACCTTC.

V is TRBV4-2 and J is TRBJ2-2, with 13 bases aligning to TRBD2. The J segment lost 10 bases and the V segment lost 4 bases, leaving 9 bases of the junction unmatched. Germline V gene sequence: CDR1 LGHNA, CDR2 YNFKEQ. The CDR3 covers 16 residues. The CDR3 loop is CASSRTSGGAWEELFF. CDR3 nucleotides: TGTGCCAGCAGCCGCACTAGCGGGGGGGCCTGGGAGGAGCTGTTTTTT.

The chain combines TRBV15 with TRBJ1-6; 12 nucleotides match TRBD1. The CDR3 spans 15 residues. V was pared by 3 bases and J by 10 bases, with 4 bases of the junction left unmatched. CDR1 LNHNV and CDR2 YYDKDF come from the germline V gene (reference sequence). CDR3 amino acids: CATSSAGTGGSPLHF. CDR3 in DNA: TGTGCCACCAGCAGTGCCGGGACAGGGGGCTCACCCCTCCACTTT.

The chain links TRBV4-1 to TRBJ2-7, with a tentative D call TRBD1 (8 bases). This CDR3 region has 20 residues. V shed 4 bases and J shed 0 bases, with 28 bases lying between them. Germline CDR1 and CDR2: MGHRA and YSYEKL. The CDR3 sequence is CASSPTDRVFRGASSYEQYF. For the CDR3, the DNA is TGCGCCAGCAGCCCGACGGACAGGGTATTTCGGGGGGCGAGCTCCTACGAGCAGTACTTC.

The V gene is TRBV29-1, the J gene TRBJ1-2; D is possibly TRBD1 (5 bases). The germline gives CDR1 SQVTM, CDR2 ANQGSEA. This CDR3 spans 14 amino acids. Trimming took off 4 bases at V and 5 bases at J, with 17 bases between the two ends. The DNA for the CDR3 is TGCAGCGTTGGCCGAATGGGGGGTGGTTATGGCTACACCTTC. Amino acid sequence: CSVGRMGGGYGYTF.

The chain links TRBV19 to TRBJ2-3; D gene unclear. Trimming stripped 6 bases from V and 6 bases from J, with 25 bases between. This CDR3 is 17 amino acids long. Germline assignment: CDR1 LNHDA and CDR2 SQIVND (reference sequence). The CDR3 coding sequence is TGTGCCAGTAGCCGGGTCCTTTTTGCCAACCCTCGCGATACGCAGTATTTT. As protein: CASSRVLFANPRDTQYF.

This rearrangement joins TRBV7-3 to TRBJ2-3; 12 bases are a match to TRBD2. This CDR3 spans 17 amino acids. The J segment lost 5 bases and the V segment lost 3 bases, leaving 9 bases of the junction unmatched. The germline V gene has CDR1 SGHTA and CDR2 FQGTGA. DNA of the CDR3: TGTGCCAGCAGCTTTCTACCTAGCGGGGGGGCGGGAGATACGCAGTATTTT. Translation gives CASSFLPSGGAGDTQYF.

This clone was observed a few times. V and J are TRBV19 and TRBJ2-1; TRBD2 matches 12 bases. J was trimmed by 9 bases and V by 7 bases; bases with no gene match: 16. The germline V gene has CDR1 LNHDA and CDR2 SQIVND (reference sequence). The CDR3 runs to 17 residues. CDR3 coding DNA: TGTGCCAGTATGCCGTCTGTCGGACTAGCGGGGCTCGGTGAGCAGTTCTTC. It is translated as CASMPSVGLAGLGEQFF. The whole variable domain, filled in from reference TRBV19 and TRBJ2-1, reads DGGITQSPKYLFRKEGQNVTLSCEQNLNHDAMYWYRQDPGQGLRLIYYSQIVNDFQKGDIAEGYSVSREKKESFPLTVTSAQKNPTAFYLCASMPSVGLAGLGEQFFGPGTRLTVL.

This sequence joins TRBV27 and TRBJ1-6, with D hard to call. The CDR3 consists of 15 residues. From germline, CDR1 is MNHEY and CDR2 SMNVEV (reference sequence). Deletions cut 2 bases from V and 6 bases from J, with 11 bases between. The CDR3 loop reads CASSLIRGVNSPLHF. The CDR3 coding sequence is TGTGCCAGCAGTTTAATTCGGGGAGTTAATTCACCCCTCCACTTT.

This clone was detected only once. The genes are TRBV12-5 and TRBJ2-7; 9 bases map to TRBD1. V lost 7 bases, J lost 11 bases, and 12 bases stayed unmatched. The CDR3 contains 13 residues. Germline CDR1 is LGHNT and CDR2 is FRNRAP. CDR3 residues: CASAIPTGGLEYF. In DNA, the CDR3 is TGTGCTAGTGCTATACCTACAGGGGGCTTGGAGTACTTC.

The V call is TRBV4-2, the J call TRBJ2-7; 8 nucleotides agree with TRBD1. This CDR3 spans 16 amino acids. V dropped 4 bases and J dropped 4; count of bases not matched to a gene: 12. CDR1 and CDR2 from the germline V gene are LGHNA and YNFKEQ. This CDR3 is CASSRLRQGSLYEQYF. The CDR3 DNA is TGTGCCAGCAGCCGCCTCCGACAGGGGAGTCTTTACGAGCAGTACTTC.

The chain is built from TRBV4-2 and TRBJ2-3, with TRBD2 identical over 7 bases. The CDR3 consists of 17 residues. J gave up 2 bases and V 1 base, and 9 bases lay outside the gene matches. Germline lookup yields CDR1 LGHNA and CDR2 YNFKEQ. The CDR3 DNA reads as TGTGCCAGCAGCCAAGGGGTCGCTAGCGGAGACACAGATACGCAGTATTTT. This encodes CASSQGVASGDTDTQYF.

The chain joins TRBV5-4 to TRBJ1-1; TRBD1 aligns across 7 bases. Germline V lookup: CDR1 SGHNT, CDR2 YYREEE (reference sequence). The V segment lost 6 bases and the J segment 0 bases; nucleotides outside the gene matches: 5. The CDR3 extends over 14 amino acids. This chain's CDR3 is CASNEGGMNTEAFF. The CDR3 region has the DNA TGTGCCAGCAACGAAGGGGGCATGAACACTGAAGCTTTCTTT.

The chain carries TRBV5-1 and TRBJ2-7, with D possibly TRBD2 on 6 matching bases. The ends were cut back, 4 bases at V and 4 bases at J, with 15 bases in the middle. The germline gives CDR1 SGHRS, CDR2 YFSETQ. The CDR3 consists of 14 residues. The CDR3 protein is CASSPKGGLYEQYF. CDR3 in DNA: TGCGCCAGCAGCCCGAAGGGTGGACTATACGAGCAGTACTTC.

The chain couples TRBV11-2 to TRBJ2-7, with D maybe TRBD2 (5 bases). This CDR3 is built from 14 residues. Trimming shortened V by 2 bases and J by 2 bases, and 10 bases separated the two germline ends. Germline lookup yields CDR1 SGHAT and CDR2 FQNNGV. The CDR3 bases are TGTGCCAGCAGCTTACTCGGGGATCCCTACGAGCAGTACTTC. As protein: CASSLLGDPYEQYF.

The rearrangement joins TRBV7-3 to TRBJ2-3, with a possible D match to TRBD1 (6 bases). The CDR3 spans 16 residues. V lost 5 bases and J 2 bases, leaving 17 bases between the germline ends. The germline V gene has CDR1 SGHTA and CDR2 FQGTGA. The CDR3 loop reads CASSPNTGTYTDTQYF. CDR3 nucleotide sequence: TGTGCCAGCAGCCCCAATACAGGGACGTACACAGATACGCAGTATTTT. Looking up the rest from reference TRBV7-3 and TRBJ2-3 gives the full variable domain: GAGVSQTPSNKVTEKGKYVELRCDPISGHTALYWYRQSLGQGPEFLIYFQGTGAADDSGLPNDRFFAVRPEGSVSTLKIQRTERGDSAVYLCASSPNTGTYTDTQYFGPGTRLTVL.

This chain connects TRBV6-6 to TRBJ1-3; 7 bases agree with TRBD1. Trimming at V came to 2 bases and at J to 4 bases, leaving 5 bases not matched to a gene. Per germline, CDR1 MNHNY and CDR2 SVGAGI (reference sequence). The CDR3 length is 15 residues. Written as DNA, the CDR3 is TGTGCCAGCAGTTACACCCCGGGACAGGGAAACACCATATATTTT. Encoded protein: CASSYTPGQGNTIYF.

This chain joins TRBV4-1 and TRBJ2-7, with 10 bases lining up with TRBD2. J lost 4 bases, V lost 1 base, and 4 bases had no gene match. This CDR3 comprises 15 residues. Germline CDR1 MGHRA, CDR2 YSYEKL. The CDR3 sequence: CASSQGLAGAYEQYF. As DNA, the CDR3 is TGCGCCAGCAGCCAAGGGCTAGCGGGGGCTTACGAGCAGTACTTC.

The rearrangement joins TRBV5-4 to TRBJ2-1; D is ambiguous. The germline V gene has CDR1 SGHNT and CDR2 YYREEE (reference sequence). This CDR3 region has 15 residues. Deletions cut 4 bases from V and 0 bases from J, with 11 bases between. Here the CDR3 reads CASSRRLSSYNEQFF. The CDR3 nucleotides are TGTGCCAGCAGCCGTCGGTTAAGCTCCTACAATGAGCAGTTCTTC.

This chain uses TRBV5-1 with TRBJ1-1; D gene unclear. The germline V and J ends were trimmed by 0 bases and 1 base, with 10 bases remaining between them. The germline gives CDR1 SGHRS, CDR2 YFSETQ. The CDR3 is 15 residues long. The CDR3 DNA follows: TGCGCCAGCAGCTTGGCTCCCAGACAGAACACTGAAGCTTTCTTT. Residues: CASSLAPRQNTEAFF.

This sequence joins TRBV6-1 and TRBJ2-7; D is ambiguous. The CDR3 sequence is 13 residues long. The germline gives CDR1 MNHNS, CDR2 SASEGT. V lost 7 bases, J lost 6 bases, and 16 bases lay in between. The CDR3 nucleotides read TGTGCCAGCAAGAGTAGTCCCCTATCCGAGCAGTACTTC. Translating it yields CASKSSPLSEQYF.

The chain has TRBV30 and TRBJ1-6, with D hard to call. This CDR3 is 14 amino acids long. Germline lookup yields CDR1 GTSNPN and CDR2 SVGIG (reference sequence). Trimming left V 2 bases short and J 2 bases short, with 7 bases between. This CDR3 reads CAWSTMAYNSPLHF. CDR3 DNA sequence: TGTGCCTGGAGTACAATGGCCTATAATTCACCCCTCCACTTT.

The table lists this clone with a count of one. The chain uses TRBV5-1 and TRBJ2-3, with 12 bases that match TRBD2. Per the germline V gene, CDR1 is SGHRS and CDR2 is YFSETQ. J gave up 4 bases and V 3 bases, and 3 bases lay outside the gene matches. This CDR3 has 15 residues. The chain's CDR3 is CASSSGLAGPDTQYF. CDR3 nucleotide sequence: TGCGCCAGCAGCTCGGGACTAGCGGGTCCAGATACGCAGTATTTT.

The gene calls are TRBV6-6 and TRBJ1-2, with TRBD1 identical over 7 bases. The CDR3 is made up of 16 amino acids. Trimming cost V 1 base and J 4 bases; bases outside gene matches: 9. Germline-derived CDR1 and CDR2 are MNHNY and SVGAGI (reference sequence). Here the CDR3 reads CASSYFLGTVPYGYTF. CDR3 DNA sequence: TGTGCCAGCAGTTACTTTCTCGGGACAGTTCCCTATGGCTACACCTTC.

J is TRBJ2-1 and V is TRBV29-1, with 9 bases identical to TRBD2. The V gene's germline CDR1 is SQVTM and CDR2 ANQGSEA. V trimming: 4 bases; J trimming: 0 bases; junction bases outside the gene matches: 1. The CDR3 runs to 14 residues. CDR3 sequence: CSVGGGGSYNEQFF. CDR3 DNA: TGCAGCGTTGGCGGGGGGGGCTCCTACAATGAGCAGTTCTTC.

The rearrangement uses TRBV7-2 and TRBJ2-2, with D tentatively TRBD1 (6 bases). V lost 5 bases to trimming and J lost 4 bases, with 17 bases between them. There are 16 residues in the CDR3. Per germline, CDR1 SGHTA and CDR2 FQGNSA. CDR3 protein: CASSIRQGSGTGELFF. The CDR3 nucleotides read TGTGCCAGCAGCATCCGGCAGGGGTCTGGCACCGGGGAGCTGTTTTTT.

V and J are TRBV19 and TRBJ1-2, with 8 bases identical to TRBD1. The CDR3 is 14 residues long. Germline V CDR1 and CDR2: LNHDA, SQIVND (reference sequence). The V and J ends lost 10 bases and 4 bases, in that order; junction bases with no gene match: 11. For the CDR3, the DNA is TGTGCCACCCGAAAGACAGGGGAAATCTATGGCTACACCTTC. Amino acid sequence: CATRKTGEIYGYTF.

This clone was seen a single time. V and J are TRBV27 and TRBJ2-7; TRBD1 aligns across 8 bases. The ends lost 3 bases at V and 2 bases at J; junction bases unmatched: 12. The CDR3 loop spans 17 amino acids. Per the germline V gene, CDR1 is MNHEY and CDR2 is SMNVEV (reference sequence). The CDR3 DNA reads TGTGCCAGCAGTTTTATTGGACTCGGACAGGGCACCTACGAGCAGTACTTC. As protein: CASSFIGLGQGTYEQYF.

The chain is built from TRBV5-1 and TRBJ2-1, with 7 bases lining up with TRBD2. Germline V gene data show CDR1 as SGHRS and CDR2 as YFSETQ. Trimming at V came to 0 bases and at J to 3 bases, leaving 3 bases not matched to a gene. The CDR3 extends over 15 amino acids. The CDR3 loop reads CASSLAGGNYNEQFF. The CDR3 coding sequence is TGCGCCAGCAGCTTGGCCGGGGGGAACTACAATGAGCAGTTCTTC.

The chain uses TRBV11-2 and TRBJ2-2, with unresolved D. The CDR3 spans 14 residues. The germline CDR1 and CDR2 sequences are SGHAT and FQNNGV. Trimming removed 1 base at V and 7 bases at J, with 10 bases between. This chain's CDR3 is CASSLVMVGGELFF. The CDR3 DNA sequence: TGTGCCAGCAGCTTAGTTATGGTCGGCGGGGAGCTGTTTTTT.